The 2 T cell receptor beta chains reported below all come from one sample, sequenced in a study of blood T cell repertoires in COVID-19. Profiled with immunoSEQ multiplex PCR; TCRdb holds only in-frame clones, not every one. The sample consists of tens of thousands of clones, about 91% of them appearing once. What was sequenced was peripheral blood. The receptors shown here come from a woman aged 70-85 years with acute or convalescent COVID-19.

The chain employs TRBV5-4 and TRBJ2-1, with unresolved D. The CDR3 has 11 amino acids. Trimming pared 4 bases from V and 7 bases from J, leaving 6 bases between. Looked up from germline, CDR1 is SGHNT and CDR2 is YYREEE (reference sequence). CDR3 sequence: CASSVPNEQFF. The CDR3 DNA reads TGTGCCAGCAGCGTCCCAAATGAGCAGTTCTTC.

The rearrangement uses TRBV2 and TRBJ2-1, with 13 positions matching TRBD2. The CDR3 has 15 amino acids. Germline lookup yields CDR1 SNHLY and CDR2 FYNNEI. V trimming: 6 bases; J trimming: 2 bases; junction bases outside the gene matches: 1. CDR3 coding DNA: TGTGCCAGCAGCGGACTAGCGGGAGCCTACAATGAGCAGTTCTTC. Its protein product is CASSGLAGAYNEQFF.